This T cell receptor beta chain was retrieved from a study of blood T cell repertoires in COVID-19 (dated by TCRdb to between 2020 and 2021). Background on the whole study: The collaborator samples originated in the United States, Italy and Spain and spanned the acute and convalescent phases of COVID-19. The prospective study material was composed of cDNA or gDNA derived from T cells, B-cell-depleted T cells, or PBMCs. Deeply sampled blood TCRbeta repertoires from subjects exposed to, actively infected with, or recovered from COVID-19 were included in the dataset. A freely available public database, intended as a resource for researchers studying the immune response to SARS-CoV-2, is where the repertoires were released. The samples were drawn from two sources: the first 160 participants of the ongoing ImmuneRACE study, and 1,000 to 1,500 subjects contributed by 6 global collaborators. The sample metadata nearly always contained a de-identified subject ID, COVID-19 status, age in years and sex. HLA class I and class II types, where available, came from metadata supplied by the sample provider rather than from assay-based typing.

General findings and caveats noted by the study authors: The quantity of clinical and demographic metadata differed by source and by participant and was supplied without curation.

TCRbeta CDR3 regions were amplified from genomic DNA using the immunoSEQ Assay, a bias-controlled multiplex PCR. Per the source publication's procedure: Within the assay, amplification of reference gene primers was used to estimate how many nucleated cells each sample contained. Sequence reads were collapsed and filtered to measure the absolute abundance of every unique TCRbeta CDR3 rearrangement. For each sample, productive Simpson clonality was calculated as the square root of Simpson's diversity index across productive rearrangements. Drawn from immuneACCESS, this table holds only the in-frame rearrangements with V and J called that TCRdb kept. Clones are partly lost; checked studies trace under half to an unresolved V gene and leave the rest unexplained. D and trimming were read from the DNA, whereas the V and J calls and clone size are those reported in that table. Here the sample has some 94,000 clones; about 70% occur a single time. Approximately 23% of the sample lies in the top ten.

With regard to this clone: Its antigen is still unknown. One base away there is no much larger clone; base qualities are not given.

Whole blood was collected in K2EDTA tubes by collaborating institutions according to the institutions' own protocols. For TCRbeta analysis, collaborators shipped samples as frozen whole blood, isolated PBMCs, or DNA extracted from either of those sample types. The germline V gene encodes CDR1 ENHRY and CDR2 SYGVKD. The CDR3 measures 13 amino acids from cysteine to phenylalanine. The read is trimmed to its CDR3 DNA, 39 bases read in frame from base 1. This sequence was found in an older woman in a cohort sampled during active or convalescent COVID-19. The receptor chain draws on TRBV10-3 and TRBJ2-2; 8 central bases correspond to TRBD2. Material: peripheral blood. In nucleotide form, the sequence is TGTGCGACGGGGGGGCTTAACACCGGGGAGCTGTTTTTT. It translates to CATGGLNTGELFF.